The rows below give T cell receptor beta chains drawn from one sample of a study of OX40 agonist ivuxolimab in advanced cancers. TCRdb's table, derived via immunoSEQ multiplex PCR, lists solely in-frame clones and lacks some. Altogether 60,000 or so clones are present, roughly 87% being singletons, with the ten largest covering over 0.6%. The sequencing here drew on CD4+ or CD8+ T cells sorted from blood, taken in a trial of the OX40 agonist ivuxolimab. The source is an adult with an advanced solid tumor such as melanoma, head and neck, liver or kidney cancer. Both conserved end residues are part of each CDR3. Each record gives: CDR3 length, V gene, CDR3 protein.

15,TRBV28,CASSLSAPWDYGYTF
14,TRBV5-1,CASSLTGSGNTIYF
11,TRBV19,CASKFFNEQFF
16,TRBV21-1,CASTLGSSGVGNEQFF
16,TRBV7-3,CASSLSANPGANVLTF
16,TRBV21-1,CASSDIPGLAPYEQYF
13,TRBV18,CASSPTGIETQYF
13,TRBV25-1,CASSDRSSYEQYF
14,TRBV5-5,CASSLGQDNEKLFF
15,TRBV28,CASSLSAGGQETQYF
17,TRBV19,CASSRGQGISGANVLTF
15,TRBV18,CASSPEQGGEETQYF
15,TRBV5-1,CASSLATGSITEAFF
13,TRBV2,CASSEDEGHGYTF
15,TRBV25-1,CASSEEGGVTDTQYF
13,TRBV28,CASSLSGTETQYF
15,TRBV7-9,CASSSGTDIGGEQFF
12,TRBV29-1,CSVEGQPEGYTF
14,TRBV12-5,CASGLALSSYEQYF
13,TRBV21-1,CATAFDTTMWAFF
13,TRBV7-6,CASSLDTHTEAFF
16,TRBV7-2,CASSLGGQGAWEKLFF
17,TRBV27,CASNKRADRVIGNEQFF
15,TRBV6-5,CASSFPGQVSSEAFF
19,TRBV9,CASSVAPAGGSQGQETQYF
15,TRBV19,CASSARGGRAAEQFF
12,TRBV29-1,CSVARGQETQYF
14,TRBV2,CASKPGSGKNIQYF
13,TRBV6-6,CASTVTSTDTQYF
16,TRBV30,CAWKVGTGGLAEKLFF
15,TRBV28,CASSLGGGLVDTQYF
16,TRBV6-1,CASSEVGPRSGNTIYF
12,TRBV2,CASSSQNTEAFF
14,TRBV28,CASSFDRDYNEQFF
15,TRBV5-1,CASSLNVGANYGYTF
14,TRBV11-2,CASRVREGGNTIYF
17,TRBV7-3,CASSPGTSGGDQETQYF
14,TRBV14,CASSLLEGYETQYF
15,TRBV19,CASSNTGTGRETQYF
15,TRBV19,CASRTGQGLSYEQYF
15,TRBV6-5,CASRNRGLRAGELFF
15,TRBV6-5,CASIHNRDMNTEAFF
14,TRBV5-1,CASSKQGRSYEQYF
15,TRBV19,CASRKTGELNQPQHF
14,TRBV9,CASNLGQGEGTQYF
15,TRBV6-5,CASKRSTSGTDTQYF
17,TRBV5-1,CASSTGTVISGANVLTF
14,TRBV5-1,CASADSRGTDTQYF
15,TRBV7-2,CASTGEVGTASPLHF
16,TRBV6-5,CASSSYGQRNRDTQYF
15,TRBV18,CASSPGQGSGNEQFF